This entry features one T cell receptor (beta chain) sequence. These data belong to a study of blood T cell repertoires in COVID-19. For the study at large: COVID-19 samples collected from the United States, Italy and Spain covered acute and convalescent phases. Nucleic acid was either cDNA or gDNA, and it came from T cells, B-cell-depleted T cells, or PBMCs.

In the study's own analysis: Amplifying reference gene primers gave estimates of nucleated cell counts. Method: immunoSEQ multiplex PCR; TCRdb's copy keeps in-frame clones and lacks some. The V and J calls and clone size are taken from that table; D and trimming were inferred from the DNA. This sample has hundreds of thousands of clones, with around nine tenths found just once. V gave up 4 bases and J gave up 8 bases, with 19 bases separating them. Germline V CDR1 and CDR2: SGHRS, YFSETQ. The CDR3 loop spans 16 amino acids. The gene calls are TRBV5-1 and TRBJ1-6; D is ambiguous. The TCR originated in a woman aged 55 to 70 who had recovered from COVID-19. Sequenced sample: peripheral blood. This CDR3 is CASSPSPNGVDSPLHF. The CDR3, as DNA: TGCGCCAGCAGCCCCTCCCCTAACGGGGTCGATTCACCCCTCCACTTT.